The rows below give T cell receptor beta chains drawn from one sample of a study of cytomegalovirus exposure and HLA in healthy donors. TCRdb keeps only in-frame clones here, not all; method: immunoSEQ multiplex PCR. Of under 150,000 clones listed, about 87% are singletons. Sequenced material: PBMCs. The receptors stem from a man in his late teens or twenties in good health and CMV-seropositive. Both conserved end residues are part of each CDR3. A D gene is named only where the DNA matches it firmly. Some rows have no size entry. The others give once, few or many, or a class for an expanded clone.

TRBV9	TRBD1	.	TRBJ2-1	TGTGCCAGCAGCGTACAAGACAGGGGGAGTAGTGAGCAGTTCTTC	CASSVQDRGSSEQFF
TRBV29-1	.	.	TRBJ2-6	TGCAGCGTTATGGGAGGAGGGGCCAACGTCCTGACTTTC	CSVMGGGANVLTF
TRBV4-1	TRBD2	.	TRBJ2-7	TGCGCCAGCAGCCAACCCCGACTAGCGGGAGCCTACGAGCAGTACTTC	CASSQPRLAGAYEQYF
TRBV18	.	few	TRBJ2-6	TGTGCCAGCTCGCTTACAGCCTCTGGGGCCAACGTCCTGACTTTC	CASSLTASGANVLTF
TRBV11-1	.	.	TRBJ1-1	TGTGCCAGCAGCCCGCTAGCTACGGGAACAGTGAACACTGAAGCTTTCTTT	CASSPLATGTVNTEAFF
TRBV7-6	TRBD1	.	TRBJ1-1	TGTGCCAGCAGCGCAAACAGGGGGGACACTGAAGCTTTCTTT	CASSANRGDTEAFF
TRBV6-6	.	.	TRBJ2-3	TGTGCCAGCAGTTACCCGGGGACAGATACGCAGTATTTT	CASSYPGTDTQYF
TRBV30	.	.	TRBJ2-1	TGTGCCTGGAGTGTAGCATACAATGAGCAGTTCTTC	CAWSVAYNEQFF
TRBV6-1	.	.	TRBJ1-5	TGTGCCAGCACAAAGTCAGGGGGCAATCAGCCCCAGCATTTT	CASTKSGGNQPQHF
TRBV19	.	.	TRBJ1-2	TGTGCCAGTACCTCGGACCCGGGAGGCTACACCTTC	CASTSDPGGYTF
TRBV19	TRBD1	few	TRBJ2-2	TGTGCCAGTACAGGGGGCGGGGAGCTGTTTTTT	CASTGGGELFF
TRBV28	TRBD1	few	TRBJ2-2	TGTGCCAGCAGTTTCTGGCAGGGGGCCGGGGAGCTGTTTTTT	CASSFWQGAGELFF
TRBV11-2	TRBD2	.	TRBJ2-5	TGTGCCAGCAGCTTAGGCACTAGCGGGAGTGGTAGGGAGACCCAGTACTTC	CASSLGTSGSGRETQYF
TRBV9	.	.	TRBJ2-3	TGTGCCAGCAGCTTGCAGAGCACAGATACGCAGTATTTT	CASSLQSTDTQYF
TRBV7-9	.	.	TRBJ1-5	TGTGCCAGCAGCTTAGCGACGGGGAGGAAAAATCAGCCCCAGCATTTT	CASSLATGRKNQPQHF
TRBV10-3	TRBD1	.	TRBJ2-1	TGTGCCATCAGCCGGGACAGGGGGCCTAATTCTGGTGAGCAGTTCTTC	CAISRDRGPNSGEQFF
TRBV5-1	TRBD1	.	TRBJ2-7	TGCGCGAGCAGACGGGACAGCTACGAGCAGTACTTC	CASRRDSYEQYF
TRBV6-1	.	.	TRBJ1-1	TGTGCCAGCAGTGAACAGGAATGGACTGAAGCTTTCTTT	CASSEQEWTEAFF
TRBV11-2	.	.	TRBJ2-3	TGTGCCAGCACCCCTAGCCCGATAGTTAGCACAGATACGCAGTATTTT	CASTPSPIVSTDTQYF
TRBV5-4	.	.	TRBJ2-5	TGTGCCAGCAGCCCCCAGGCAGGGGAGACCCAGTACTTC	CASSPQAGETQYF
TRBV7-9	.	.	TRBJ2-1	TGTGCCAGCAGCATTTGGTCAGGGGCCTACAATGAGCAGTTCTTC	CASSIWSGAYNEQFF
TRBV5-6	TRBD1	.	TRBJ1-1	TGTGCCAGCAGCCGGACAGGGGGCACTGAAGCTTTCTTT	CASSRTGGTEAFF
TRBV5-4	.	few	TRBJ2-7	TGTGCCAGCAGCTTGGGTGAGGTCCCCCACGAGCAGTACTTC	CASSLGEVPHEQYF
TRBV18	.	.	TRBJ2-7	TGTGCCAGCTCACGTGGCAGGGATTACGAGCAGTACTTC	CASSRGRDYEQYF
TRBV12-1	.	.	TRBJ1-2	TGTGCCAGCAGCTTTTTGAGAGGGCGCAGCCATGGCTACACCTTC	CASSFLRGRSHGYTF
TRBV2	.	.	TRBJ2-5	TGTGCCAGCAGTGAAGATGGCGGCGAGACCCAGTACTTC	CASSEDGGETQYF
TRBV9	.	few	TRBJ2-1	TGTGCCAGCAGCGCCTTATCAGGTGGCGAGCAGTTCTTC	CASSALSGGEQFF
TRBV9	TRBD1	.	TRBJ1-1	TGTGCCAGCACCCCCGGAGGGGGCGTGACTGAAGCTTTCTTT	CASTPGGGVTEAFF
TRBV5-6	.	.	TRBJ2-7	TGTGCCAGCAGCCCTCGGTCAGGCCGGTACGAGCAGTACTTC	CASSPRSGRYEQYF
TRBV7-6	.	.	TRBJ2-7	TGTGCCAGCAGCTTAGCTAGAGATTACGAGCAGTACTTC	CASSLARDYEQYF
TRBV27	.	.	TRBJ2-5	TGTGCCAGCAGTTACAGGACCTCTAAGGTAGAGACCCAGTACTTC	CASSYRTSKVETQYF